A selection of T cell receptor beta chains follows, all from one sample in a study of glioma-infiltrating T cells. Using its own MiXCR run on the multiplex PCR reads, TCRdb lists one record per CDR3 protein. The data hold fewer than 200,000 distinct CDR3 sequences, with roughly 32% observed a single time. Sequencing was done on a sample of glioma tissue, nonneoplastic brain tissue, or PBMCs (not recorded which). These receptors all stem from a human donor with low-grade glioma or glioblastoma, undergoing nonglioma brain surgery, or in good health (not recorded which). The CDR3 runs from the conserved cysteine through the conserved F or W. Each record gives: clone size, J gene, V gene, D gene, CDR3 protein, CDR3 DNA. A D gene is named only where the DNA matches it firmly. Part of the rows lack a size; the others show once, few, many or a class for expanded clones.

clone size: many
J gene: TRBJ1-1
V gene: TRBV27
D gene: .
CDR3 protein: CASSPLSDSMNTEAFF
CDR3 DNA: TGTGCCAGCAGTCCGCTTAGTGACAGCATGAACACTGAAGCTTTCTTT

clone size: many
J gene: TRBJ2-3
V gene: TRBV19
D gene: .
CDR3 protein: CASRGHGTDTQYF
CDR3 DNA: TGTGCCTCCAGGGGCCACGGCACAGATACGCAGTATTTT

clone size: .
J gene: TRBJ1-2
V gene: TRBV12-3/TRBV12-4
D gene: .
CDR3 protein: CASSRQGRNYGYTF
CDR3 DNA: TGTGCCAGCAGCCGCCAGGGACGGAACTATGGCTACACCTTC

clone size: .
J gene: TRBJ2-5
V gene: TRBV6-6
D gene: TRBD2
CDR3 protein: CASSYLGLATETQYF
CDR3 DNA: TGTGCCAGCAGTTACTTGGGACTAGCTACGGAGACCCAGTACTTC

clone size: many
J gene: TRBJ1-2
V gene: TRBV7-3
D gene: TRBD1
CDR3 protein: CASSLWPPGGAGGYTF
CDR3 DNA: TGTGCCAGCAGCTTATGGCCCCCAGGGGGGGCAGGGGGCTACACCTTC

clone size: many
J gene: TRBJ1-2
V gene: TRBV4-1
D gene: TRBD1
CDR3 protein: CASSPDRGSNGYTF
CDR3 DNA: TGCGCCAGCAGCCCCGACAGGGGTAGTAATGGCTACACCTTC

clone size: many
J gene: TRBJ2-5
V gene: TRBV7-2
D gene: TRBD2
CDR3 protein: CASSISGTSGRRETQYF
CDR3 DNA: TGTGCCAGCAGCATATCCGGGACTAGCGGGAGGAGAGAGACCCAGTACTTC

clone size: few
J gene: TRBJ2-7
V gene: TRBV30
D gene: TRBD2
CDR3 protein: CAWTRAGAGESYEQYF
CDR3 DNA: TGTGCCTGGACCCGAGCGGGGGCAGGGGAATCCTACGAGCAGTACTTC

clone size: many
J gene: TRBJ2-3
V gene: TRBV11-2
D gene: .
CDR3 protein: CASSLVAGRDTQYF
CDR3 DNA: TGTGCCAGCAGCTTAGTGGCAGGCAGAGATACGCAGTATTTT

clone size: few
J gene: TRBJ2-7
V gene: TRBV20-1
D gene: .
CDR3 protein: CSARVRSSYEQYF
CDR3 DNA: TGCAGTGCTAGAGTACGGAGCTCCTACGAGCAGTACTTC

clone size: many
J gene: TRBJ2-3
V gene: TRBV6-1
D gene: .
CDR3 protein: CASSELGPTSPTDTQYF
CDR3 DNA: TGTGCCAGCAGTGAATTGGGACCTACAAGTCCCACAGATACGCAGTATTTT

clone size: .
J gene: TRBJ2-4
V gene: TRBV18
D gene: .
CDR3 protein: CASESGGKNIQYF
CDR3 DNA: TGTGCCAGTGAGTCAGGCGGGAAAAACATTCAGTACTTC

clone size: .
J gene: TRBJ2-5
V gene: TRBV12-3/TRBV12-4
D gene: .
CDR3 protein: CASSTTLLQETQYF
CDR3 DNA: TGTGCCAGCAGTACGACTTTGCTACAAGAGACCCAGTACTTC

clone size: many
J gene: TRBJ1-3
V gene: TRBV6-1
D gene: .
CDR3 protein: CASRPAARNTIYF
CDR3 DNA: TGTGCCAGCAGACCGGCTGCCCGGAACACCATATATTTT

clone size: many
J gene: TRBJ2-5
V gene: TRBV6-1
D gene: .
CDR3 protein: CASSEQGSQETQYF
CDR3 DNA: TGTGCCAGCAGTGAACAGGGTAGCCAAGAGACCCAGTACTTC

clone size: many
J gene: TRBJ1-5
V gene: TRBV6-2/TRBV6-3
D gene: TRBD1
CDR3 protein: CASTRTGLQPQHF
CDR3 DNA: TGTGCCAGCACCCGGACAGGGTTACAGCCCCAGCATTTT

clone size: .
J gene: TRBJ2-7
V gene: TRBV19
D gene: .
CDR3 protein: CASSMQPTDSYEQYF
CDR3 DNA: TGTGCCAGTAGTATGCAACCGACAGATTCCTACGAGCAGTACTTC

clone size: .
J gene: TRBJ2-5
V gene: TRBV20-1
D gene: TRBD1
CDR3 protein: CSAMTPGQGNKETQYF
CDR3 DNA: TGCAGTGCCATGACGCCGGGACAGGGGAACAAAGAGACCCAGTACTTC

clone size: .
J gene: TRBJ2-1
V gene: TRBV7-2
D gene: .
CDR3 protein: CASSFFEESSYNEQFF
CDR3 DNA: TGTGCCAGCAGCTTCTTCGAGGAGAGCTCCTACAATGAGCAGTTCTTC

clone size: .
J gene: TRBJ2-3
V gene: TRBV20-1
D gene: .
CDR3 protein: CRGPSTDTQYF
CDR3 DNA: TGCAGGGGCCCGAGCACAGATACGCAGTATTTT

clone size: many
J gene: TRBJ1-2
V gene: TRBV27
D gene: TRBD1
CDR3 protein: CASSRLSGGDGYTF
CDR3 DNA: TGTGCCAGCAGTCGACTCTCAGGGGGCGATGGCTACACCTTC

clone size: .
J gene: TRBJ2-5
V gene: TRBV4-1
D gene: .
CDR3 protein: CASSTIGEPGKETQYF
CDR3 DNA: TGCGCCAGCAGCACGATCGGGGAGCCTGGGAAAGAGACCCAGTACTTC

clone size: .
J gene: TRBJ2-1
V gene: TRBV9
D gene: .
CDR3 protein: CASSVDDDEQFF
CDR3 DNA: TGTGCCAGCAGCGTAGACGATGATGAGCAGTTCTTC

clone size: many
J gene: TRBJ2-3
V gene: TRBV5-5
D gene: .
CDR3 protein: CASSLIDFTDTQYF
CDR3 DNA: TGTGCCAGCAGCTTGATTGACTTCACAGATACGCAGTATTTT

clone size: .
J gene: TRBJ2-1
V gene: TRBV27
D gene: TRBD2
CDR3 protein: CASSFGGLANREQFF
CDR3 DNA: TGTGCCAGCAGTTTCGGAGGACTAGCCAATCGCGAGCAGTTCTTC

clone size: .
J gene: TRBJ2-3
V gene: TRBV20-1
D gene: TRBD2
CDR3 protein: CSARPSGRERASTDTQYF
CDR3 DNA: TGCAGTGCTAGGCCTAGCGGGAGGGAGAGGGCTAGCACAGATACGCAGTATTTT

clone size: few
J gene: TRBJ2-5
V gene: TRBV7-8
D gene: TRBD1
CDR3 protein: CASSLGRWDRQEAQYF
CDR3 DNA: TGTGCCAGCAGCTTAGGTCGGTGGGACAGGCAAGAGGCCCAGTACTTC

clone size: few
J gene: TRBJ1-2
V gene: TRBV9
D gene: TRBD1
CDR3 protein: CASSGPGTGDGYTF
CDR3 DNA: TGTGCCAGCAGCGGACCCGGGACAGGGGATGGCTACACCTTC

clone size: many
J gene: TRBJ1-3
V gene: TRBV6-1
D gene: TRBD1
CDR3 protein: CASRTTGGPGNTIYF
CDR3 DNA: TGTGCCAGCAGAACCACAGGGGGCCCTGGAAACACCATATATTTT

clone size: .
J gene: TRBJ2-5
V gene: TRBV3-1
D gene: .
CDR3 protein: CASSQDLVTSQETQYF
CDR3 DNA: TGTGCCAGCAGCCAAGATTTGGTAACTAGTCAAGAGACCCAGTACTTC

clone size: few
J gene: TRBJ1-5
V gene: TRBV7-6
D gene: TRBD1
CDR3 protein: CASSSTAGGGGQPQHF
CDR3 DNA: TGTGCCAGCAGCTCAACGGCAGGGGGTGGCGGTCAGCCCCAGCATTTT

clone size: few
J gene: TRBJ2-5
V gene: TRBV19
D gene: TRBD2
CDR3 protein: CASSKRPLAGSWGYQETQYF
CDR3 DNA: TGTGCCAGTAGTAAACGCCCACTAGCGGGATCGTGGGGGTACCAAGAGACCCAGTACTTC